This TCR beta chain derives from a study of blood T cell repertoires in COVID-19 (dated by TCRdb to about 2020). For context, the study as a whole: Collaborator samples came from the United States, Italy and Spain and covered acute and convalescent phases of COVID-19. The prospective study material was composed of cDNA or gDNA derived from T cells, B-cell-depleted T cells, or PBMCs. Deeply sampled blood TCRbeta repertoires from subjects exposed to, actively infected with, or recovered from COVID-19 were included in the dataset. The repertoires were made available in a free public database intended to serve as a resource for research on the immune response to SARS-CoV-2. The samples were drawn from two sources: the first 160 participants of the ongoing ImmuneRACE study, and 1,254 subjects contributed by 6 global collaborators. Sample metadata almost always included a de-identified subject ID, COVID-19 status, age in years and sex. HLA class I and class II types, where available, came from metadata supplied by the sample provider rather than from assay-based typing.

The junction shows trimming of 3 bases on V and 5 bases on J, plus 8 bases between the germline ends. CDR1 and CDR2 are drawn from the germline V gene (reference sequence): DFQATT, SNEGSKA. The CDR3 runs 11 amino acids, cysteine and phenylalanine included. Left in the record is the CDR3 DNA by itself, 33 bases read in frame from the first base. Note on this clone: No cognate antigen has been identified for it. Base qualities are not recorded, but no much larger clone differs from it by a single base.

One collaborating source in Seattle enrolled patients while the patients were actively infected and followed the patients over time throughout the course of disease. Collaborating institutions collected whole blood in K2EDTA tubes following their own protocols. For TCRbeta analysis, collaborators shipped samples in one of three forms: frozen whole blood, isolated PBMCs, or DNA extracted from either of those sample types. TCRbeta CDR3 regions were amplified from genomic DNA by means of the immunoSEQ Assay, a bias-controlled multiplex PCR. From the authors' description of their analysis: The number of nucleated cells in each sample was estimated from the amplification of reference gene primers within the assay. To quantify the absolute abundance of each unique TCRbeta CDR3 rearrangement, sequence reads were collapsed and filtered. For each sample, productive Simpson clonality was calculated as the square root of Simpson's diversity index across productive rearrangements. TCRdb carries this immuneACCESS record with in-frame sequences only. Its versions omit some clonotypes, under half of them owing to an unresolved V gene in the studies checked, with the rest unexplained. The V and J calls and the clone size are those of that table, but D and trimming were determined from the DNA. This sample comprises 150,000 to 200,000 clones, 83% of them detected only once. About 7.1% of the sample is held by the ten biggest clonotypes.

What the research found in general, with its limitations: How much clinical and demographic metadata was included differed by source and by participant, and the metadata was provided uncurated.

This TCR derives from a woman in her 70s with COVID-19, enrolled during active disease. The sample consisted of peripheral blood. The sequence joins TRBV20-1 to TRBJ2-7; the D region possibly corresponds to TRBD1 (5 bases align). CDR3 reads: CSARDNNEQYF. The DNA reads as follows: TGCAGTGCTAGGGACAACAACGAGCAGTACTTC.